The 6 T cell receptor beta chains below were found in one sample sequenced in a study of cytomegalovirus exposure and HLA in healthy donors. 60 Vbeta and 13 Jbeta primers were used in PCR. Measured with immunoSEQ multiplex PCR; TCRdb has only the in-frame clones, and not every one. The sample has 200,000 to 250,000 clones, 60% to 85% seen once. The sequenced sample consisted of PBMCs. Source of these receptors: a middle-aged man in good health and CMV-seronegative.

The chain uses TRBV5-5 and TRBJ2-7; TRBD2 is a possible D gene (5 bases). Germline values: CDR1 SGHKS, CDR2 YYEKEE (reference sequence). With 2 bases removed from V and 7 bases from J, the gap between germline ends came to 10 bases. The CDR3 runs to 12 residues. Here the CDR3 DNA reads TGTGCCAGCAGCTTCTATTCGGGGGAGCAGTACTTC. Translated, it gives CASSFYSGEQYF.

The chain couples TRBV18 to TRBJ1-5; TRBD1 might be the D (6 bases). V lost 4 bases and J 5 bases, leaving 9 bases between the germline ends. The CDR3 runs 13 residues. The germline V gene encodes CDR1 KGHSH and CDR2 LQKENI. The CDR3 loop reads CASSRAGDQPQHF. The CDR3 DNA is TGTGCCAGCTCACGAGCAGGGGATCAGCCCCAGCATTTT.

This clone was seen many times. This chain's CDR3 is CASSETGGGEAFF. CDR3 nucleotide sequence: TGCGCCAGCAGTGAGACGGGGGGCGGAGAAGCTTTCTTT. The chain joins TRBV10-2 to TRBJ1-1; a possible D gene is TRBD1 (6 bases). This CDR3 contains 13 residues. Germline CDR1 reads WSHSY; CDR2 reads SAAADI. V was trimmed by 2 bases and J by 8 bases, leaving 12 bases between them.

The CDR3 is CASSRSGVITDTQYF. DNA of the CDR3: TGCGCCAGCAGCAGGAGCGGCGTAATCACAGATACGCAGTATTTT. The chain couples TRBV5-1 to TRBJ2-3; D is possibly TRBD2 (5 bases). Looked up from germline, CDR1 is SGHRS and CDR2 is YFSETQ. Trimming stripped 4 bases from V and 2 bases from J, with 14 bases between. The CDR3 length is 15 residues.

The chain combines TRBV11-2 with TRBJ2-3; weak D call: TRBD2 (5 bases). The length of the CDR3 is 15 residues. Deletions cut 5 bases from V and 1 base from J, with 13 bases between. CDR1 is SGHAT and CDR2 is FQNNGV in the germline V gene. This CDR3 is CASSRIPAGTDTQYF. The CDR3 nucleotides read TGTGCCAGCAGCCGAATACCAGCGGGCACAGATACGCAGTATTTT.

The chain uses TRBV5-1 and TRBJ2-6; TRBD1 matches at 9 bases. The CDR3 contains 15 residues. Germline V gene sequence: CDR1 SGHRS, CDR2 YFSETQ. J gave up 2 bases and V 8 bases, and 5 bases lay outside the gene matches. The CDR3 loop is CASRDRVTGANVLTF. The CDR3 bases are TGCGCCAGTCGGGACAGGGTAACTGGGGCCAACGTCCTGACTTTC.